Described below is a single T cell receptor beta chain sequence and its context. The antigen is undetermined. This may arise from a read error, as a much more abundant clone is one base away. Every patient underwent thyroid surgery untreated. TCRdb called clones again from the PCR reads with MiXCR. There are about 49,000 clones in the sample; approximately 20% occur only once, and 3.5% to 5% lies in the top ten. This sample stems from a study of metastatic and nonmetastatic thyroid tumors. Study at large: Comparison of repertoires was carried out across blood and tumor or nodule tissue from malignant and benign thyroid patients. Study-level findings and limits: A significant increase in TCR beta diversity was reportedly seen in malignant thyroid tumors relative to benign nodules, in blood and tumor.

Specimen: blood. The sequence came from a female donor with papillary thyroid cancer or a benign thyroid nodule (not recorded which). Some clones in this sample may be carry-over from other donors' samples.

Written as DNA, the CDR3 is TGTGCCAGCAGTGTAGGTAGCACAGATACGCTGTATTTT. It encodes CASSVGSTDTLYF. The V gene is TRBV6-4, the J gene TRBJ2-3; no reliable D call. Per the germline V gene, CDR1 is MRHNA and CDR2 is SNTAGT. The CDR3 is made up of 13 amino acids.